The 27 T cell receptor beta chains given below trace back to one sample, sequenced in a study of cytomegalovirus exposure and HLA in healthy donors. The PCR ran on 60 Vbeta and 13 Jbeta primers. The repertoire was sequenced with immunoSEQ multiplex PCR; TCRdb's copy has only in-frame clones and lacks some. The data show about 110,000 clones, with roughly three quarters seen just once and over 7% held by the top ten. The specimen sequenced was PBMCs. The receptors here all came from a woman between 50 and 59 years old in good health and CMV-seropositive.

The chain combines TRBV5-6 with TRBJ1-2; weak D call: TRBD1 (5 bases). Germline V gene sequence: CDR1 SGHDT, CDR2 YYEEEE. V lost 4 bases to trimming and J lost 4 bases, with 14 bases between them. The CDR3 has 14 residues. CDR3: CASSTAGDSYGYTF. Here the CDR3 DNA reads TGTGCCAGCAGCACCGCGGGGGATTCCTATGGCTACACCTTC.

V usage is TRBV7-2 and J usage is TRBJ2-1; D is perhaps TRBD2 (6 bases). The CDR3 contains 14 residues. Germline assignment: CDR1 SGHTA and CDR2 FQGNSA. Trimming took off 3 bases at V and 8 bases at J, with 14 bases between the two ends. For the CDR3, the DNA is TGTGCCAGCAGCTTCGCCCCACTAGCCGATGAGCAGTTCTTC. Amino acids: CASSFAPLADEQFF. The entire variable domain, with the rest obtained from reference TRBV7-2 and TRBJ2-1, is as follows: GAGVSQSPSNKVTEKGKDVELRCDPISGHTALYWYRQSLGQGLEFLIYFQGNSAPDKSGLPSDRFSAERTGGSVSTLTIQRTQQEDSAVYLCASSFAPLADEQFFGPGTRLTVL.

V and J are TRBV7-9 and TRBJ2-7; 11 bases are shared with TRBD1. The V gene end was trimmed by 2 bases and the J gene end by 7 bases; junction bases not matched to a gene: 10. This CDR3 spans 16 amino acids. From germline, CDR1 is SEHNR and CDR2 FQNEAQ (reference sequence). The CDR3 DNA is TGTGCCAGCAGCTTAACTACCGGGACAGGGGGAACAGAGCAGTACTTC. It specifies CASSLTTGTGGTEQYF.

The chain uses TRBV7-3 and TRBJ1-6, with a weak D call TRBD1 (5 bases). The CDR3 runs 16 residues. Trimming removed 4 bases at V and 2 bases at J, with 12 bases between. The germline CDR1 and CDR2 sequences are SGHTA and FQGTGA. The DNA of the CDR3 is TGTGCCAGCAGCTGTAGGCCAGGGACCTATAATTCACCCCTCCACTTT. Its translation: CASSCRPGTYNSPLHF.

The CDR3 nucleotides read TGTGCCAGCGGTAATGTCGGTTACCAGTACTTC. It is translated as CASGNVGYQYF. The chain employs TRBV11-1 and TRBJ2-5; no clear D gene. Germline CDR1 is SGHAT and CDR2 is FQDESV (reference sequence). This CDR3 is built from 11 residues. V lost 8 bases and J 10 bases, leaving 14 bases between the germline ends.

The genes are TRBV2 and TRBJ1-5; 10 bases fit TRBD1. The CDR3 length is 13 residues. Germline V gene lookup returns CDR1 SNHLY and CDR2 FYNNEI. V lost 8 bases, J lost 13 bases, and 11 bases stayed unmatched. CDR3 protein: CASGTGALDWQHF. CDR3 bases: TGTGCCAGCGGGACAGGGGCCTTAGATTGGCAGCATTTT.

V and J are TRBV6-6 and TRBJ2-7, with 7 bases identical to TRBD1. The germline V gene encodes CDR1 MNHNY and CDR2 SVGAGI (reference sequence). V gave up 8 bases and J gave up 0 bases; unmatched junction bases: 4. The CDR3 contains 13 residues. The CDR3 DNA is TGTGCCAGCTCGGGACAGCCCTCCTACGAGCAGTACTTC. Translation: CASSGQPSYEQYF.

This clone was seen a single time. The chain has TRBV2 and TRBJ2-6; a possible D gene is TRBD1 (6 bases). The ends were cut back, 1 base at V and 11 bases at J, with 6 bases in the middle. The germline V gene has CDR1 SNHLY and CDR2 FYNNEI. This CDR3 is built from 12 residues. The CDR3 DNA follows: TGTGCCAGCAGTGAAGGACAGGACGTCCTGACTTTC. Translated, it gives CASSEGQDVLTF.

This clone has a handful of counts. This sequence joins TRBV29-1 and TRBJ1-1, with 7 bases matching TRBD1. The CDR3 has 12 amino acids. The V gene end was trimmed by 2 bases and the J gene end by 6 bases; junction bases not matched to a gene: 3. Germline V gene sequence: CDR1 SQVTM, CDR2 ANQGSEA. CDR3 coding DNA: TGCAGCGTTGAAAGGGGGCGGCCTGAAGCTTTCTTT. Protein product: CSVERGRPEAFF.

This rearrangement joins TRBV5-6 to TRBJ1-1; D is ambiguous. Trimming shortened V by 4 bases and J by 4 bases, and 11 bases separated the two germline ends. The germline CDR1 and CDR2 sequences are SGHDT and YYEEEE. CDR3 size: 13 residues. The CDR3 coding sequence is TGTGCCAGCAGCCCGGACTCTGGCACTGAAGCTTTCTTT. This encodes CASSPDSGTEAFF.

The chain combines TRBV9 with TRBJ2-3, with D perhaps matching TRBD2 (6 bases). This CDR3 contains 16 residues. V dropped 2 bases and J dropped 0 bases, with 13 bases sitting between them. CDR1 is SGDLS, CDR2 YYNGEE, per germline. The CDR3 here is CASSVAGRQSTDTQYF. Here the CDR3 DNA reads TGTGCCAGCAGCGTGGCTGGGAGGCAGAGCACAGATACGCAGTATTTT. Complete variable domain (other parts from reference TRBV9 and TRBJ2-3): DSGVTQTPKHLITATGQRVTLRCSPRSGDLSVYWYQQSLDQGLQFLIQYYNGEERAKGNILERFSAQQFPDLHSELNLSSLELGDSALYFCASSVAGRQSTDTQYFGPGTRLTVL.

The chain links TRBV12-5 to TRBJ1-1; D may be TRBD1 (5 bases). The CDR3 runs 13 residues. CDR1 and CDR2 from the germline V gene are LGHNT and FRNRAP. Trimming took off 8 bases at V and 2 bases at J, with 12 bases between the two ends. The CDR3 DNA sequence: TGTGCTAGTCGTGACAGAGAAAACACTGAAGCTTTCTTT. Protein sequence: CASRDRENTEAFF. Full variable domain (rest looked up from reference TRBV12-5 and TRBJ1-1): DARVTQTPRHKVTEMGQEVTMRCQPILGHNTVFWYRQTMMQGLELLAYFRNRAPLDDSGMPKDRFSAEMPDATLATLKIQPSEPRDSAVYFCASRDRENTEAFFGQGTRLTVV.

V gene TRBV9 combines with J gene TRBJ1-2; D is undetermined. The CDR3 totals 14 residues. Germline V gives CDR1 SGDLS, CDR2 YYNGEE. Trimming removed 2 bases from V and 10 bases from J, with 18 bases in between. The CDR3 DNA sequence: TGTGCCAGCAGCGTGGGCAGCCCCCCTCTCGCCTACACCTTC. This sequence encodes CASSVGSPPLAYTF. Combining the CDR3 with reference TRBV9 and TRBJ1-2 gives the whole variable domain DSGVTQTPKHLITATGQRVTLRCSPRSGDLSVYWYQQSLDQGLQFLIQYYNGEERAKGNILERFSAQQFPDLHSELNLSSLELGDSALYFCASSVGSPPLAYTFGSGTRLTVV.

The J gene is TRBJ2-2, the V gene TRBV9; D gene unclear. Germline-derived CDR1 and CDR2 are SGDLS and YYNGEE. The CDR3 is made up of 16 amino acids. Trimming stripped 3 bases from V and 2 bases from J, with 14 bases between. CDR3 sequence reads: CASSAPGQVNTGELFF. For the CDR3, the DNA is TGTGCCAGCAGCGCCCCTGGGCAGGTCAACACCGGGGAGCTGTTTTTT.

The chain recombines TRBV19 with TRBJ1-5; 7 bases are a match to TRBD1. Germline loops: CDR1 LNHDA, CDR2 SQIVND (reference sequence). Trimming removed 5 bases from V and 3 bases from J; junction bases left unmatched: 4. The CDR3 totals 14 residues. The CDR3 nucleotides are TGTGCCAGTAGTGGTGGGACAGACAATCAGCCCCAGCATTTT. Translated, it gives CASSGGTDNQPQHF.

This clone appeared once. The J gene is TRBJ2-2, the V gene TRBV10-3; 16 bases are shared with TRBD2. V trimming: 3 bases; J trimming: 4 bases; junction bases outside the gene matches: 8. CDR1 is ENHRY, CDR2 SYGVKD, per germline. The CDR3 has 19 amino acids. CDR3 sequence reads: CAISEPGLAGGPGTGELFF. The CDR3 nucleotides are TGTGCCATCAGTGAACCGGGACTAGCGGGAGGGCCGGGCACCGGGGAGCTGTTTTTT.

The chain uses TRBV2 and TRBJ2-7; maybe TRBD2 (7 bases). V lost 5 bases and J 3 bases, leaving 17 bases between the germline ends. Germline CDR1 is SNHLY and CDR2 is FYNNEI. CDR3 length: 15 residues. The CDR3 reads CASSRGGSLNYEQYF. Here the CDR3 DNA reads TGTGCCAGCAGTAGGGGGGGAAGCCTAAACTACGAGCAGTACTTC.

The V and J genes are TRBV7-2 and TRBJ2-7, with 8 positions matching TRBD1. Germline V gene data show CDR1 as SGHTA and CDR2 as FQGNSA. The V and J ends lost 4 bases and 9 bases, in that order; junction bases with no gene match: 11. This CDR3 has 14 amino acids. CDR3 in amino acids: CASSSPRDRSWQYF. The CDR3 nucleotides read TGTGCCAGCAGCTCCCCCCGGGACAGGTCGTGGCAGTACTTC.

This chain links TRBV4-3 with TRBJ1-2; 9 bases map to TRBD1. CDR3 length: 15 amino acids. Germline CDR1 is LGHNA and CDR2 is YSLEER. The V and J ends lost 3 bases and 5 bases, in that order; junction bases with no gene match: 7. CDR3: CASSQRDRVFYGYTF. DNA of the CDR3: TGCGCCAGCAGCCAGAGGGACAGGGTGTTTTATGGCTACACCTTC.

This clone showed up just a few times. V usage is TRBV18 and J usage is TRBJ1-2, with TRBD1 identical over 10 bases. The germline CDR1 and CDR2 sequences are KGHSH and LQKENI. V was pared by 2 bases and J by 3 bases, with 6 bases of the junction left unmatched. This CDR3 is built from 16 residues. CDR3 in amino acids: CASSPSGTGADYGYTF. In DNA form, the CDR3 reads TGTGCCAGCTCACCAAGCGGGACAGGGGCAGACTATGGCTACACCTTC. Combining the CDR3 with reference TRBV18 and TRBJ1-2 gives the whole variable domain NAGVMQNPRHLVRRRGQEARLRCSPMKGHSHVYWYRQLPEEGLKFMVYLQKENIIDESGMPKERFSAEFPKEGPSILRIQQVVRGDSAAYFCASSPSGTGADYGYTFGSGTRLTVV.

The rearrangement joins TRBV11-2 to TRBJ1-5; 7 bases are a match to TRBD1. The junction had 6 bases not matched to a gene; V was cut back by 1 base and J by 6 bases. Germline V gives CDR1 SGHAT, CDR2 FQNNGV. This CDR3 comprises 15 residues. The CDR3 protein is CASSLGMAGGQPQHF. CDR3 nucleotide sequence: TGTGCCAGCAGCTTAGGTATGGCAGGGGGTCAGCCCCAGCATTTT.

The V and J genes are TRBV5-1 and TRBJ2-5; 10 bases fit TRBD1. This CDR3 is built from 14 residues. Germline V gene sequence: CDR1 SGHRS, CDR2 YFSETQ. V lost 6 bases, J lost 5 bases, and 7 bases stayed unmatched. The CDR3 is CASTTGGSSETQYF. In DNA, the CDR3 is TGCGCCAGCACGACAGGGGGCTCCTCGGAGACCCAGTACTTC.

The chain links TRBV18 to TRBJ2-1; TRBD1 is a possible D gene (6 bases). The CDR3 contains 15 residues. CDR1 and CDR2 from the germline V gene are KGHSH and LQKENI. V was cut by 2 bases and J by 0 bases, with 8 bases left in between. CDR3 protein: CASSPTGYSYNEQFF. In DNA, the CDR3 is TGTGCCAGCTCACCAACAGGGTACTCCTACAATGAGCAGTTCTTC.

A note on this clone: Germline is not matched at one junction end, which may reflect a read error. This chain connects TRBV7-9 to TRBJ2-2; 7 nucleotides line up with TRBD2. CDR1 is SEHNR and CDR2 is FQNEAQ in the germline V gene (reference sequence). The CDR3 is 15 residues long. Here the CDR3 reads CSSRVEAGYTGELFF. The DNA for the CDR3 is TGTTCCAGCAGGGTGGAAGCGGGGTACACCGGGGAGCTGTTTTTT. Full variable domain (remainder filled in from reference TRBV7-9 and TRBJ2-2): DTGVSQNPRHKITKRGQNVTFRCDPISEHNRLYWYRQTLGQGPEFLTYFQNEAQLEKSRLLSDRFSAERPKGSFSTLEIQRTEQGDSAMYLCSSRVEAGYTGELFFGEGSRLTVL.

About this clone itself: The junction does not match germline at one end; this may be a read error. This sample also contains other DNA sequences that code for the same CDR3. This chain connects TRBV2 to TRBJ2-6, with D tentatively TRBD1 (5 bases). This CDR3 is 12 amino acids long. The germline V gene encodes CDR1 SNHLY and CDR2 FYNNEI. The CDR3 DNA is TGTGCCAGCAGTGGTGGGGCCAACGGCCTGACTTTC. It specifies CASSGGANGLTF.

Here the CDR3 DNA reads TGTGCCAGCAGCTTGACCGGGAAAACTAACTATGGCTACACCTTC. Its protein is CASSLTGKTNYGYTF. V usage is TRBV5-6 and J usage is TRBJ1-2; no clear D. In germline, CDR1 is SGHDT, CDR2 YYEEEE. CDR3 length: 15 residues. The V end was cut by 1 base, the J end by 0 bases, with 10 bases between.

The chain is built from TRBV5-1 and TRBJ2-5; D is possibly TRBD1 (5 bases). The closer fit of TRBJ2-7 to the DNA end suggests the J call may be wrong. The CDR3 consists of 16 residues. The germline V gene encodes CDR1 SGHRS and CDR2 YFSETQ. The CDR3 DNA reads as TGCGCCAGCAGCTTGGACGGCACAGGTGGTTTGTACGAGCAGTACTTC. It yields the protein CASSLDGTGGLYEQYF.